The present T cell receptor beta chain was sequenced within a study of OX40 agonist ivuxolimab in advanced cancers. Study-wide results and limits: Nonresponders, in some cases, also had low normalized T-cell clonal expansion. Partial responders at 0.1-3.0 mg/kg showed near-lowest clonal expansion. Antigen specificity remained undetermined for the expanded peripheral T cells.

Losses at the gene ends were 2 bases for V and 6 bases for J; bases not matched to a gene: 7. The CDR3 loop spans 15 amino acids. CDR1 is MNHEY and CDR2 is SMNVEV in the germline V gene (reference sequence). Profiling relied on immunoSEQ multiplex PCR, and the TCRdb table lists in-frame clones only, not all of them. This sample has about 69,000 clones, with about 85% found just once. Concerning this clone: The antigen remains unidentified.

The sequences come from CD4+ or CD8+ T cells sorted from blood, collected in a trial of the OX40 agonist ivuxolimab. The chain uses TRBV27 and TRBJ2-3, with 8 bases aligning to TRBD2. The TCR comes from an adult with an advanced solid tumor such as melanoma, head and neck, liver or kidney cancer. CDR3 nucleotides: TGTGCCAGCAGTTTAGGACTAGCTTGGTCGGATACGCAGTATTTT. As protein: CASSLGLAWSDTQYF.